This T cell receptor (beta chain) originates from a study of T cell responses to AZD1222 COVID-19 vaccine. Study at large: Pooling was applied to second doses at about 4 or about 12 weeks.

General observations from the study: Sampling captured repertoires only after the peak T cell response. The study reported that nearly half of spike-specific TCRs target unmutated variant regions. The sample set comprised mostly white British donors with more females, and clonal diversity was possibly underestimated.

Measured with immunoSEQ multiplex PCR; TCRdb has only the in-frame clones, and not every one. The table lists 100,000 to 130,000 clones, roughly 87% of them singletons, with approximately 4.5% in the top ten. Note on this clone: Its antigen is not known.

The specimen was peripheral blood, collected on day 0 of AZD1222 vaccination. The TCR was taken from an adult in good health.

DNA of the CDR3: TGTGCCAGCAGCCCAACAGGGGCCAATTCACCCCTCCACTTT. Protein sequence: CASSPTGANSPLHF. J is TRBJ1-6 and V is TRBV3-1 (or the pseudogene TRBV3-2); 7 bases line up with TRBD1. Per the germline V gene, CDR1 is LGHDT and CDR2 is YNNKEL (reference sequence). V lost 4 bases and J lost 7; bases outside the gene matches: 4. This CDR3 region has 14 residues.